This TCR beta chain was profiled in a study of response to subunit inactivated influenza vaccine. Study-wide results and caveats: There was a suggestion from the authors that each seasonal influenza vaccination recruits few new T cells.

TCRdb fed the RT-PCR reads into MiXCR, producing one record per CDR3 protein. The sample holds 200,000 to 250,000 distinct CDR3 sequences, more than 9% seen once. Note on this clonotype: Its target is not known.

Per the germline V gene, CDR1 is SGDLS and CDR2 is YYNGEE. Trimming took 5 bases from V and 7 from J, leaving 21 bases between them. The length of the CDR3 is 15 residues. The sequence was obtained from a man aged 50 to 59 who received an inactivated influenza vaccine. The sequences come from non-naive T cells sorted from PBMCs, collected 14 days before vaccination. The gene calls are TRBV9 and TRBJ2-5; D possibly uses TRBD1 or TRBD2 (5 bases each). The CDR3 loop is CASRRPGPTIGTQYF. The CDR3 DNA sequence: TGTGCCAGCAGGCGGCCGGGACCAACTATCGGGACCCAGTACTTC.